This TCR beta chain was obtained from a study of T cell responses to AZD1222 COVID-19 vaccine. Germline values: CDR1 LGHNT, CDR2 FRNRAP. V was shortened by 5 bases and J by 7 bases, with 11 bases between the two germline ends. The CDR3 is 12 amino acids. Method: immunoSEQ multiplex PCR; TCRdb's copy keeps in-frame clones and lacks some. The sample includes approximately 74,000 clones, about 85% seen only once; the top ten take roughly 1.2%. With regard to this clone: Antigen: not known.

Study results and caveats: White British donors predominated, females outnumbered males, and clonal diversity was possibly underestimated. All repertoire sampling was performed exclusively after the peak T cell response. Only 6 or 7 people who got AZD1222 tested seropositive at baseline.

Pooled together were second doses at about 4 or about 12 weeks. The source material was peripheral blood, sampled 28 days after the second AZD1222 dose. This chain links TRBV12-5 with TRBJ1-1, with D perhaps TRBD1 (5 bases). The source is an adult who received the AZD1222 COVID-19 vaccine. The CDR3 sequence: CASGAGYSEAFF. The CDR3, as DNA: TGTGCTAGTGGTGCAGGGTACAGTGAAGCTTTCTTT.